The entry that follows covers one T cell receptor beta chain sequence. The antigen is not known. TCRdb itself ran the 5' RACE reads through MiXCR, one entry per CDR3 protein. Here the sample spans some 590,000 distinct CDR3 sequences, approximately 9.6% being singletons. The sample belongs to a study of identical twins. The study's findings and limits: For cord blood, abundant beta clonotypes had fewer insertions, unlike memory repertoires, which showed none.

Germline V gene lookup returns CDR1 LNHNV and CDR2 YYDKDF (reference sequence). J was trimmed by 4 bases and V by 2 bases; bases with no gene match: 3. This CDR3 region has 16 residues. In addition, the sample was reused for a study of yellow fever vaccine responses in identical twins.

This TCR derives from a woman between 18 and 29 years old in good health. Sequencing was done on a sample of PBMCs. J is TRBJ2-1 and V is TRBV15, with 12 bases fitting TRBD2. Here the CDR3 DNA reads TGTGCCACCAGCAGACCCGGACTAGCGGGGTACAATGAGCAGTTCTTC. It encodes CATSRPGLAGYNEQFF.